These T cell receptor beta chains were read from a single sample in a study of a mutant IDH1 vaccine in newly diagnosed glioma. Produced via immunoSEQ multiplex PCR; TCRdb's table is partial and in-frame only. The table includes approximately 88,000 clones, roughly 75% detected once. The sequences come from PBMCs, collected from a glioma patient treated with radiotherapy, temozolomide or both. The receptors come from a man between 35 and 55 years old with glioma. CDR3s include the opening cysteine and the closing phenylalanine or tryptophan. Fields, in order: D gene, V gene, clone size, J gene, CDR3 protein, CDR3 DNA. The D gene is left open where the match is weak. Expanded clones get a size class; other rows say once, few or many, or leave the size out.

-	TRBV21-1	-	TRBJ2-4	CASTGTGGPLAKNIQYF	TGTGCCAGTACCGGGACAGGGGGCCCCTTAGCCAAAAACATTCAGTACTTC
-	TRBV25-1	few	TRBJ1-5	CASSERGWQPQHF	TGTGCCAGCAGTGAAAGGGGCTGGCAGCCCCAGCATTTT
-	TRBV13	-	TRBJ1-5	CASSQRQDLGSNQPQHF	TGTGCCAGCAGCCAAAGACAGGATTTGGGGAGCAATCAGCCCCAGCATTTT
TRBD2	TRBV30	-	TRBJ2-5	CAWKIAGGQETQYF	TGTGCCTGGAAGATAGCGGGGGGGCAAGAGACCCAGTACTTC
-	TRBV28	-	TRBJ1-2	CASSEGFSYGYTF	TGTGCCAGCAGTGAAGGATTTTCTTACGGCTACACCTTC
TRBD2	TRBV7-2	few	TRBJ2-7	CASSPTSGATYEQYF	TGTGCCAGCAGCCCGACTAGCGGGGCCACCTACGAGCAGTACTTC
-	TRBV7-2	-	TRBJ1-5	CASSLGRALAEPQHF	TGTGCCAGCAGCTTAGGCAGGGCCCTCGCGGAGCCCCAGCATTTT
-	TRBV2	-	TRBJ1-6	CASGLNWDSPLHF	TGTGCCAGCGGACTAAATTGGGATTCACCCCTCCACTTT
-	TRBV7-9	few	TRBJ2-6	CASSLEGGANVLTF	TGTGCCAGCAGCCTAGAGGGCGGGGCCAACGTCCTGACTTTC
-	TRBV7-7	-	TRBJ2-1	CASSLGPQTEQFF	TGTGCTAGCAGCTTAGGTCCCCAGACTGAGCAGTTCTTC
TRBD1	TRBV9	-	TRBJ2-5	CASSVEAWDRGQKETQYF	TGTGCCAGCAGCGTAGAGGCTTGGGACAGGGGGCAAAAAGAGACCCAGTACTTC
-	TRBV19	-	TRBJ2-7	CASSPLGGGYEQYF	TGTGCCAGTAGTCCCCTGGGGGGAGGCTACGAGCAGTACTTC
-	TRBV11-3	-	TRBJ2-2	CASSSGGANTGELFF	TGTGCCAGCAGCTCAGGAGGGGCGAACACCGGGGAGCTGTTTTTT
-	TRBV5-6	-	TRBJ1-2	CASSRPPTANYGYTF	TGTGCCAGCAGCCGCCCACCGACAGCTAACTATGGCTACACCTTC
TRBD1	TRBV19	-	TRBJ1-5	CASSIGTGYQPQHF	TGTGCCAGTAGTATCGGGACAGGGTACCAGCCCCAGCATTTT
-	TRBV9	-	TRBJ1-5	CASSVVGGPQHF	TGTGCCAGCAGCGTAGTGGGAGGGCCCCAGCATTTT
TRBD2	TRBV10-3	once	TRBJ2-3	CAISGSGTSESTDTQYF	TGTGCCATCAGTGGCTCCGGGACTAGCGAGAGCACAGATACGCAGTATTTT
-	TRBV30	-	TRBJ2-2	CAWSVGIYTGELFF	TGTGCCTGGAGTGTCGGGATTTACACCGGGGAGCTGTTTTTT
-	TRBV7-2	-	TRBJ1-4	CASSLAPRGSGEKLFF	TGTGCCAGCAGCTTAGCTCCGCGGGGGTCCGGGGAAAAACTGTTTTTT
-	TRBV5-1	-	TRBJ2-3	CASGVGAPRDTQYF	TGCGCCAGCGGGGTAGGGGCCCCTCGGGATACGCAGTATTTT
TRBD2	TRBV7-8	-	TRBJ2-1	CASSASSGGVWDEQFF	TGTGCCAGCAGCGCGTCTAGCGGGGGGGTTTGGGATGAGCAGTTCTTC
TRBD2	TRBV7-8	-	TRBJ2-7	CASSLELAGFSEQYF	TGTGCCAGCAGCTTAGAACTAGCGGGCTTCTCCGAGCAGTACTTC
-	TRBV27	-	TRBJ2-5	CASSLTSFRETQYF	TGTGCCAGCAGTTTAACTAGCTTTAGAGAGACCCAGTACTTC
-	TRBV5-4	-	TRBJ2-3	CASSTGQSTDTQYF	TGTGCCAGCAGCACCGGACAGAGCACAGATACGCAGTATTTT
-	TRBV6-1	-	TRBJ2-7	CASSEAFHGTPDYEQYF	TGTGCCAGCAGTGAAGCATTTCACGGGACACCGGATTACGAGCAGTACTTC
TRBD1	TRBV5-1	-	TRBJ2-3	CASTQGQGSADTQYF	TGCGCCAGCACCCAGGGACAGGGATCGGCAGATACGCAGTATTTT
-	TRBV11-2	-	TRBJ2-7	CASSPLGRAGYEQYF	TGTGCCAGCAGCCCCCTCGGCAGGGCTGGCTACGAGCAGTACTTC
-	TRBV27	-	TRBJ1-2	CASTPGGWSYGYTF	TGTGCCAGCACCCCCGGGGGTTGGAGCTATGGCTACACCTTC
-	TRBV6-1	few	TRBJ2-1	CAASSWIYNEQFF	TGTGCCGCCTCGTCATGGATCTACAATGAGCAGTTCTTC
TRBD1	TRBV7-2	-	TRBJ2-7	CASSPRQGSWNEQYF	TGTGCCAGCAGCCCTAGACAGGGCTCGTGGAACGAGCAGTACTTC
TRBD2	TRBV6-1	-	TRBJ2-1	CASSELAGVVNEQFF	TGTGCCAGCAGTGAGTTAGCGGGGGTAGTAAATGAGCAGTTCTTC
-	TRBV28	-	TRBJ1-2	CAMQGPRGYTF	TGTGCCATGCAGGGCCCTCGTGGCTACACCTTC
TRBD1	TRBV19	-	TRBJ2-1	CASRGQGRNEQFF	TGTGCCAGTAGGGGACAGGGGAGGAATGAGCAGTTCTTC
-	TRBV19	few	TRBJ1-5	CASRPPRGTNQPQHF	TGTGCCAGTAGACCGCCAAGGGGGACCAATCAGCCCCAGCATTTT
TRBD2	TRBV19	-	TRBJ2-7	CASSIGGSSYEQYF	TGTGCCAGTAGTATTGGCGGGAGCTCCTACGAGCAGTACTTC
-	TRBV4-3	-	TRBJ1-2	CASSQSPGTLYGYTF	TGCGCCAGCAGCCAGTCGCCCGGGACGCTCTATGGCTACACCTTC
TRBD2	TRBV5-1	-	TRBJ2-1	CASSLGLAGTQFF	TGCGCCAGCAGCTTGGGACTAGCGGGGACCCAGTTCTTC
-	TRBV19	-	TRBJ1-1	CASSIGGSNTEAFF	TGTGCCAGTAGTATAGGGGGGTCTAACACTGAAGCTTTCTTT
TRBD1	TRBV7-9	-	TRBJ1-2	CASSFGTVPYGYTF	TGTGCCAGCAGCTTTGGGACAGTACCTTATGGCTACACCTTC
-	TRBV10-2	-	TRBJ1-1	CASSPPDRPTEAFF	TGCGCCAGCAGCCCACCGGACAGACCCACTGAAGCTTTCTTT
-	TRBV5-6	few	TRBJ2-7	CASTVRGRHEQYF	TGTGCCAGCACCGTCCGGGGGCGACACGAGCAGTACTTC
-	TRBV29-1	-	TRBJ2-5	CSVPQGGRGETQYF	TGCAGCGTCCCCCAAGGGGGGCGGGGAGAGACCCAGTACTTC
-	TRBV11-3	-	TRBJ1-5	CASSLDPDRSSNQPQHF	TGTGCCAGCAGCTTAGATCCCGACAGGAGCAGCAATCAGCCCCAGCATTTT
-	TRBV5-8	-	TRBJ1-2	CASSLAMGVEGFRHGYTF	TGTGCCAGCAGCTTGGCAATGGGGGTAGAAGGGTTCCGACATGGCTACACCTTC
-	TRBV4-1	few	TRBJ1-2	CASSQFSGGELGGYTF	TGCGCCAGCAGCCAATTTTCAGGCGGGGAGCTGGGTGGCTACACCTTC
-	TRBV28	-	TRBJ1-1	CASSRSASAREAFF	TGTGCCAGCAGCCGATCAGCCTCAGCCCGTGAAGCTTTCTTT
-	TRBV19	-	TRBJ1-5	CASSIRSSPQHF	TGTGCCAGTAGTATAAGGAGCAGCCCCCAGCATTTT
-	TRBV4-3	few	TRBJ2-3	CASSQRTMSTDTQYF	TGCGCCAGCAGCCAACGGACAATGAGCACAGATACGCAGTATTTT
-	TRBV4-3	-	TRBJ1-5	CASSQGHSNQPQHF	TGCGCCAGCAGCCAAGGACATAGCAATCAGCCCCAGCATTTT
-	TRBV25-1	-	TRBJ2-5	CASSEWAGKAETQYF	TGTGCCAGCAGTGAATGGGCAGGGAAGGCGGAGACCCAGTACTTC
-	TRBV6-5	-	TRBJ1-2	CASSRKEYTF	TGTGCCAGCAGTCGGAAGGAGTACACCTTC
-	TRBV7-6	few	TRBJ1-1	CASSLIIGQANAEAFF	TGTGCCAGCAGCTTAATTATAGGGCAGGCTAACGCTGAAGCTTTCTTT
TRBD2	TRBV9	-	TRBJ2-1	CASSVVGGNNNEQFF	TGTGCCAGCAGCGTAGTCGGGGGGAATAACAATGAGCAGTTCTTC
-	TRBV10-2	-	TRBJ1-5	CASSDEGEIPQPQHF	TGCGCCAGCAGTGACGAGGGGGAGATCCCTCAGCCCCAGCATTTT
TRBD2	TRBV7-2	-	TRBJ2-1	CASSLVHGGLGFF	TGTGCCAGCAGCTTAGTTCACGGAGGACTAGGGTTCTTC
-	TRBV18	-	TRBJ1-1	CASSLEPGPRGTEAFF	TGTGCCAGCTCACTGGAGCCCGGGCCACGGGGCACTGAAGCTTTCTTT